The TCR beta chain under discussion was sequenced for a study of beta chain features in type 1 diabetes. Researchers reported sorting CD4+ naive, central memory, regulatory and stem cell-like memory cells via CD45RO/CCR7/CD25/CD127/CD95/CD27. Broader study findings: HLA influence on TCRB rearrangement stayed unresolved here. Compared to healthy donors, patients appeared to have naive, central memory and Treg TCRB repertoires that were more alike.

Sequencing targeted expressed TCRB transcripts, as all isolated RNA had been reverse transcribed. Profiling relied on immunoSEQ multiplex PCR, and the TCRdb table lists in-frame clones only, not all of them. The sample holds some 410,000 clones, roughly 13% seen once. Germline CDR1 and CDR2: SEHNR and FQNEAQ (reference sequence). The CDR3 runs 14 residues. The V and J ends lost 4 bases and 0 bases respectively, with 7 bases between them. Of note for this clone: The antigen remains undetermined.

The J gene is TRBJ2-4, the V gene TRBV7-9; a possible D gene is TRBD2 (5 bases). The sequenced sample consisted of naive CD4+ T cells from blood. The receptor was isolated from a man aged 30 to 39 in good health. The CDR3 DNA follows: TGTGCCAGCAGCTCACGGGGAGCCAAAAACATTCAGTACTTC. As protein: CASSSRGAKNIQYF.